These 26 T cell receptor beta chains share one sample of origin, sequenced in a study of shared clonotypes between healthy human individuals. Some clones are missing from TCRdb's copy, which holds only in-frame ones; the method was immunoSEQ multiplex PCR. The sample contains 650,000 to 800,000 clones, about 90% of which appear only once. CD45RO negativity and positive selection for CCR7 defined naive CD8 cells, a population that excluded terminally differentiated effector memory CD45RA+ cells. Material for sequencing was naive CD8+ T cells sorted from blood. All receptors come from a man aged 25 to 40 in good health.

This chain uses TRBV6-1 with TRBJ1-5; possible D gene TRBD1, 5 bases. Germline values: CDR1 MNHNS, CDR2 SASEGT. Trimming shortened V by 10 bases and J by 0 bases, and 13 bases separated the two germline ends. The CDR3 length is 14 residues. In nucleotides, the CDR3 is TGTGCCACCTCCTGGGGGGATAGCAATCAGCCCCAGCATTTT. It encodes CATSWGDSNQPQHF.

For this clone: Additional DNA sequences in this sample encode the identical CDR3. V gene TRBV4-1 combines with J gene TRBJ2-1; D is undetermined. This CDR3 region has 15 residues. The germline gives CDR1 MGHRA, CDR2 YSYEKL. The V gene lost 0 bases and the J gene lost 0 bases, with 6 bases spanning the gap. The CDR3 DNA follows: TGCGCCAGCAGCCAAGATCGGAGCTCCTACAATGAGCAGTTCTTC. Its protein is CASSQDRSSYNEQFF.

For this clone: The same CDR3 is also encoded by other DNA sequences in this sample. Here the CDR3 DNA reads TGCAGCGTTGAAGGAAGGGGGGGGAGGACGGATACGCAGTATTTT. Translated, it gives CSVEGRGGRTDTQYF. This chain joins TRBV29-1 and TRBJ2-3; perhaps TRBD2 as D (7 bases). Germline loops: CDR1 SQVTM, CDR2 ANQGSEA. Between the trimmed V and J ends, which lost 1 base and 6 bases, there was a span of 17 bases. CDR3 length: 15 residues.

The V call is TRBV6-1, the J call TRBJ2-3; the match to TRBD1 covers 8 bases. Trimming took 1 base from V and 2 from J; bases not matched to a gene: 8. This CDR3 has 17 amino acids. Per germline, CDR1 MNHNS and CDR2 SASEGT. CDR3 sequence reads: CASSEGPGTGVTDTQYF. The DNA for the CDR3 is TGTGCCAGCAGTGAAGGCCCCGGGACAGGCGTCACAGATACGCAGTATTTT.

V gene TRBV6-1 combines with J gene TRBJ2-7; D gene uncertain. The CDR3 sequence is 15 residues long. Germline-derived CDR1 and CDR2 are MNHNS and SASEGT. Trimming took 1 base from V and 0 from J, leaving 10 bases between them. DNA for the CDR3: TGTGCCAGCAGTGAAGGTCAGATGAGCTCCTACGAGCAGTACTTC. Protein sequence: CASSEGQMSSYEQYF.

The CDR3 DNA follows: TGCGCCAGCCGATTAGCCTTAGCCAAAAACATTCAGTACTTC. This sequence encodes CASRLALAKNIQYF. The chain joins TRBV5-1 to TRBJ2-4; the D is unclear. CDR3 length: 14 residues. The germline V and J ends were trimmed by 7 bases and 0 bases, with 11 bases remaining between them. Germline values: CDR1 SGHRS, CDR2 YFSETQ.

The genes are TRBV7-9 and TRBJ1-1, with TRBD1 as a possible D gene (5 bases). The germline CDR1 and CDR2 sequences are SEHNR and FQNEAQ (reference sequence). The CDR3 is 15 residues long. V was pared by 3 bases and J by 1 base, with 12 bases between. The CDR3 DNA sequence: TGTGCCAGCAGCTTCCCTCTCGACAGGAACACTGAAGCTTTCTTT. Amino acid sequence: CASSFPLDRNTEAFF.

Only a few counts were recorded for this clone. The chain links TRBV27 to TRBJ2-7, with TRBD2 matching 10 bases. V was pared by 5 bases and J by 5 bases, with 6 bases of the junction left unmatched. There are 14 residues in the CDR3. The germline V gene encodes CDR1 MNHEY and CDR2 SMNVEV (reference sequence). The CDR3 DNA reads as TGTGCCAGCAGTGATCTAGCGGGAGACGACGAGCAGTACTTC. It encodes CASSDLAGDDEQYF.

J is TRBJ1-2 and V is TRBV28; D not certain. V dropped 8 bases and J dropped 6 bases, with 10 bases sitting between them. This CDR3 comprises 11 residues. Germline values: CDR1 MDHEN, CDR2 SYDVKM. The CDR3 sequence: CASGVMNGYTF. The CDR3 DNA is TGTGCCAGCGGCGTGATGAATGGCTACACCTTC.

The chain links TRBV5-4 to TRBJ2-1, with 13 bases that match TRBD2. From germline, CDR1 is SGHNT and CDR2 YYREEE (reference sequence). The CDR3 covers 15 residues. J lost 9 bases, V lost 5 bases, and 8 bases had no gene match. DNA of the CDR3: TGTGCCAGCAGGGGGGGACTAGCGGGAACCGGTGAGCAGTTCTTC. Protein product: CASRGGLAGTGEQFF.

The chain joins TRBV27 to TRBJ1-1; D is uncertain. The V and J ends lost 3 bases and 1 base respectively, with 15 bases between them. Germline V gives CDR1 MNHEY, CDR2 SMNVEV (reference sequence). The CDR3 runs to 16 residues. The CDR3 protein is CASSFPPGPPNTEAFF. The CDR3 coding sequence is TGTGCCAGCAGTTTCCCCCCCGGGCCCCCGAACACTGAAGCTTTCTTT.

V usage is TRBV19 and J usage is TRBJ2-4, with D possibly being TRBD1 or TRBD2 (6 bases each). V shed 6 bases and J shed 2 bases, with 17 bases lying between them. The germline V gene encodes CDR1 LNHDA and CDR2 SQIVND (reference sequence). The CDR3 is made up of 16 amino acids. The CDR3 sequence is CASSTGGGVPKNIQYF. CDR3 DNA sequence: TGTGCCAGTAGCACCGGAGGGGGAGTTCCCAAAAACATTCAGTACTTC.

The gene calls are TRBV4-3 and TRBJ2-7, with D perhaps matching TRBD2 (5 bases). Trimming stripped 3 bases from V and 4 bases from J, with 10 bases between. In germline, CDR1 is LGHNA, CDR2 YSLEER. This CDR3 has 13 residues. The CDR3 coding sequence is TGCGCCAGCAGCCAGCAAAGAGGGTACGAGCAGTACTTC. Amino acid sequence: CASSQQRGYEQYF.

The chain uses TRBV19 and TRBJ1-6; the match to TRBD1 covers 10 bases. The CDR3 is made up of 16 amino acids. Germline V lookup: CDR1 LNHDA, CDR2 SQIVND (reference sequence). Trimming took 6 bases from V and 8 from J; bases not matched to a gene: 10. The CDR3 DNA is TGTGCCAGTAGGACGGACAGGGGGATTTCTTATTCACCCCTCCACTTT. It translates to CASRTDRGISYSPLHF.

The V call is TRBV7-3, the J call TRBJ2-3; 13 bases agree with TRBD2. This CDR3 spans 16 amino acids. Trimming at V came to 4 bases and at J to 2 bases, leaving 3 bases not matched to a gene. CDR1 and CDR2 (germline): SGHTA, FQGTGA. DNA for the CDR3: TGTGCCAGCAGCTCGGGACTAGCGGGGTCCACAGATACGCAGTATTTT. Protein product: CASSSGLAGSTDTQYF.

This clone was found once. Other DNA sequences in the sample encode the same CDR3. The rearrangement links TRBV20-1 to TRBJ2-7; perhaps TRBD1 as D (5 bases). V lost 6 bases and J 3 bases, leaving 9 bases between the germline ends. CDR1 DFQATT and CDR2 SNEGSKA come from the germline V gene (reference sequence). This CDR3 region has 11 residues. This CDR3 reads CSAPDNYEQYF. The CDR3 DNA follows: TGCAGTGCCCCGGACAACTACGAGCAGTACTTC.

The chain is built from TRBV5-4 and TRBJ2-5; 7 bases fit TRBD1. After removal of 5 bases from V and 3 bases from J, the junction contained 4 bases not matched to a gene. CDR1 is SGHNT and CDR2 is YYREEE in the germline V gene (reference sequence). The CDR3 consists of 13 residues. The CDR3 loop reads CASRSDREETQYF. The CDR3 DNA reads TGTGCCAGCAGAAGTGACAGGGAAGAGACCCAGTACTTC.

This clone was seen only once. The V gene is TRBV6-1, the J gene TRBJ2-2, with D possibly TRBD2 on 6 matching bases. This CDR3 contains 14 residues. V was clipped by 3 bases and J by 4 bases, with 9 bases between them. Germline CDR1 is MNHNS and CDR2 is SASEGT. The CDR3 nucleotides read TGTGCCAGCAGTGAGCAGGGAGGCACCGGGGAGCTGTTTTTT. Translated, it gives CASSEQGGTGELFF.

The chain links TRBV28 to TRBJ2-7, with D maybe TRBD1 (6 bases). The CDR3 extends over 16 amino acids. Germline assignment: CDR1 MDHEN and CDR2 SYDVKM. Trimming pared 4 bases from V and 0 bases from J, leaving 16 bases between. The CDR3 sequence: CASSSPRGLSSYEQYF. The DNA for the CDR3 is TGTGCCAGCAGTTCCCCCAGGGGCCTAAGCTCCTACGAGCAGTACTTC.

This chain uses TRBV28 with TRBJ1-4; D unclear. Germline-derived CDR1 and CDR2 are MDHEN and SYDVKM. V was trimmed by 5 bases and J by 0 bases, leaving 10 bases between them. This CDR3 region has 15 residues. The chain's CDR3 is CASSEVGTTNEKLFF. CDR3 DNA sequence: TGTGCCAGCAGTGAAGTGGGGACAACTAATGAAAAACTGTTTTTT.

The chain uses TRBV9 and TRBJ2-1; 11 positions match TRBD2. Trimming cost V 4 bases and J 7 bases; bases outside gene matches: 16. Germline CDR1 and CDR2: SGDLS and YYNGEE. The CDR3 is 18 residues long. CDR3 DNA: TGTGCCAGCAGCCTCTCTGGGACTAGCGGAGCCAAGGGGAATGAGCAGTTCTTC. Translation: CASSLSGTSGAKGNEQFF.

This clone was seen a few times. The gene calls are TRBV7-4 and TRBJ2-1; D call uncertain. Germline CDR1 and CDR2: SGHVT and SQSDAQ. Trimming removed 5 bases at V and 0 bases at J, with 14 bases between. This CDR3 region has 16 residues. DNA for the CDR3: TGTGCCAGCAGCCTATTAGAGGCGGCCTCCTACAATGAGCAGTTCTTC. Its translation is CASSLLEAASYNEQFF.

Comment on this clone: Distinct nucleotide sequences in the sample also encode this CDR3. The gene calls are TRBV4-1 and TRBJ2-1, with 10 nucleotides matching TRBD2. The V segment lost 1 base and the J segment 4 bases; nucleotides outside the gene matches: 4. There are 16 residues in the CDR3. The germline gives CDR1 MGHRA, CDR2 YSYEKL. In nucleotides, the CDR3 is TGCGCCAGCAGCCAAGGGACTAGCGGAACTTACAATGAGCAGTTCTTC. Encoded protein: CASSQGTSGTYNEQFF.

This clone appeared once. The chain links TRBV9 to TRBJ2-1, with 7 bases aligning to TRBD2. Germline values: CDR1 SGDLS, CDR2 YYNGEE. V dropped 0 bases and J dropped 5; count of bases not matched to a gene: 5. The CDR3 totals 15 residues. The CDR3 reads CASSVGGSSNNEQFF. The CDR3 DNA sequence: TGTGCCAGCAGCGTAGGCGGGAGTTCAAACAATGAGCAGTTCTTC. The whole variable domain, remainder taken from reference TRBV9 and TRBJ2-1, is DSGVTQTPKHLITATGQRVTLRCSPRSGDLSVYWYQQSLDQGLQFLIQYYNGEERAKGNILERFSAQQFPDLHSELNLSSLELGDSALYFCASSVGGSSNNEQFFGPGTRLTVL.

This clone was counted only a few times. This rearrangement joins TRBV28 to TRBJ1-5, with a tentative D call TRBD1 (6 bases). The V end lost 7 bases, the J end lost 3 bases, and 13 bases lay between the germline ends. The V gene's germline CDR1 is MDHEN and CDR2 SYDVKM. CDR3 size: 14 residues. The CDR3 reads CASKPDRFNQPQHF. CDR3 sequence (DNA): TGTGCCAGCAAACCGGACAGATTCAATCAGCCCCAGCATTTT.

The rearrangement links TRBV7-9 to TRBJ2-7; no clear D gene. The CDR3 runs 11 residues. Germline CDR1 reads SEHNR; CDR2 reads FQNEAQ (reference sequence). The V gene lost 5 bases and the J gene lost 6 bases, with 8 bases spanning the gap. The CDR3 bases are TGTGCCAGCAGCCCCGTAGGCGAGCAGTACTTC. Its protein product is CASSPVGEQYF.